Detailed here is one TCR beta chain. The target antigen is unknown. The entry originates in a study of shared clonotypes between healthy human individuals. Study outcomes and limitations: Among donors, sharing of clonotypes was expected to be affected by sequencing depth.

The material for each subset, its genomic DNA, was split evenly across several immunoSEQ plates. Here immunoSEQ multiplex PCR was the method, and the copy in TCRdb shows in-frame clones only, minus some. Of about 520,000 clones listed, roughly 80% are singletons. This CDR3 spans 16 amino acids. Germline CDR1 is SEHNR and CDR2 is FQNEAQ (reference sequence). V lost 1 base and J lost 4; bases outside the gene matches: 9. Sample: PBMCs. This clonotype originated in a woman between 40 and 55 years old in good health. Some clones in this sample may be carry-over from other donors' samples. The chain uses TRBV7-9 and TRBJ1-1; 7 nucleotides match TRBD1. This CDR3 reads CASSLEEGAYGTEAFF. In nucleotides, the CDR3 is TGTGCCAGCAGCTTAGAGGAGGGGGCCTATGGCACTGAAGCTTTCTTT.